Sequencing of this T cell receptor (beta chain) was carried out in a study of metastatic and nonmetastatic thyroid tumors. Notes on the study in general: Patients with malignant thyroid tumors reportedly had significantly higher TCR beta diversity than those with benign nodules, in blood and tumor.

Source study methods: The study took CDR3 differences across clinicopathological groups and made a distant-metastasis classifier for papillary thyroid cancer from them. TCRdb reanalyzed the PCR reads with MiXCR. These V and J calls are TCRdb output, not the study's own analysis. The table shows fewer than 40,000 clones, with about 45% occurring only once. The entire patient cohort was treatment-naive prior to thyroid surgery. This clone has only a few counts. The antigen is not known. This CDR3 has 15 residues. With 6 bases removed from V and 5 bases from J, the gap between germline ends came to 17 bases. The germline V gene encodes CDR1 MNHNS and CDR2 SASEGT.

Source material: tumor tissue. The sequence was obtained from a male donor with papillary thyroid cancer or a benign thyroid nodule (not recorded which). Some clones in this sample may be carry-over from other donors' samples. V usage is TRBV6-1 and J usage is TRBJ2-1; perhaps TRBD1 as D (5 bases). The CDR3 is CASSISGFLDNEQFF. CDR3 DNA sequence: TGTGCCAGCAGCATCTCAGGGTTTTTGGACAATGAGCAGTTCTTC.